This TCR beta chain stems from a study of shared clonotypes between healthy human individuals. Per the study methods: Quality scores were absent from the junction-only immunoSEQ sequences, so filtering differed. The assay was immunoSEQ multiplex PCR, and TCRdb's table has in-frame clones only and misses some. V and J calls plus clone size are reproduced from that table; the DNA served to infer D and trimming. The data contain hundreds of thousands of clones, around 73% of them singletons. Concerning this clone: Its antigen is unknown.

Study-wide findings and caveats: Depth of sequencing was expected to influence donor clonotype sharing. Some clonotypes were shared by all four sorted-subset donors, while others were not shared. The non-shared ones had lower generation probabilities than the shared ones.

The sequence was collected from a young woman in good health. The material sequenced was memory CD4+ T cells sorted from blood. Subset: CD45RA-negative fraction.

The CDR3 loop is CASSLVLSSYNEQFF. CDR3 bases: TGTGCCAGCAGCTTAGTACTGAGCTCCTACAATGAGCAGTTCTTC. The chain recombines TRBV28 with TRBJ2-1, with D hard to call. Germline V gene data show CDR1 as MDHEN and CDR2 as SYDVKM. The ends were cut back, 6 bases at V and 0 bases at J, with 12 bases in the middle. The CDR3 spans 15 residues.